This T cell receptor beta chain was sequenced in a study of blood T cell repertoires in COVID-19. Looking at the study overall: PBMCs, B-cell-depleted T cells, or T cells were the source of the cDNA or gDNA that made up the material.

With respect to this clone: This sample includes further DNA sequences coding for the same CDR3.

Source study methods: Estimates of nucleated cell counts were drawn from the amplification of reference gene primers. Profiling relied on immunoSEQ multiplex PCR, and the TCRdb table lists in-frame clones only, not all of them. The DNA gave D and trimming, while V, J and clone size come from that table. The sample shows just under 350,000 clones, about 87% of them seen only once. During active infection, Seattle patients enrolled and were then monitored through disease. The CDR3 length is 15 residues. From germline, CDR1 is KGHSH and CDR2 LQKENI. Germline trimming cut 3 bases from V and 1 base from J; bases unmatched to any gene: 0.

V and J are TRBV18 and TRBJ2-7; 13 bases are a match to TRBD2. The TCR comes from a woman aged 45-59 years with COVID-19, enrolled during active disease. The sequencing input was peripheral blood. CDR3 amino acids: CASSPGLAGSYEQYF. Written as DNA, the CDR3 is TGTGCCAGCTCACCGGGACTAGCGGGGTCCTACGAGCAGTACTTC.